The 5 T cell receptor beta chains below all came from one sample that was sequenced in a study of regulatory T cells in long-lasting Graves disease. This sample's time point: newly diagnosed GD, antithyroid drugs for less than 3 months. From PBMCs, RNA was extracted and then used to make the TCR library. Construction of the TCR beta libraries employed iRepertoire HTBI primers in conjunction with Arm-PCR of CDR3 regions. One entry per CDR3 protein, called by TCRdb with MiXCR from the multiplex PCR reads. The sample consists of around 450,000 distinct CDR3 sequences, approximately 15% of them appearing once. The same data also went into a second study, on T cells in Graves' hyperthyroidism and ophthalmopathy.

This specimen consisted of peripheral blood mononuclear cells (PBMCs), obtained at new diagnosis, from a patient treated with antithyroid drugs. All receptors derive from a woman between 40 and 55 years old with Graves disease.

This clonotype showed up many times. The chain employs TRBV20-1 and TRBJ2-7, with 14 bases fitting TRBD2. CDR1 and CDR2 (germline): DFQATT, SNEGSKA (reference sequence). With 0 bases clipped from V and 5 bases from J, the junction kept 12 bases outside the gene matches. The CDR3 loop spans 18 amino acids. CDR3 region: CSARDKSRTSGRRDEQYF. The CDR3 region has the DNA TGCAGTGCTAGAGATAAGAGCCGGACTAGCGGGAGGCGCGACGAGCAGTACTTC.

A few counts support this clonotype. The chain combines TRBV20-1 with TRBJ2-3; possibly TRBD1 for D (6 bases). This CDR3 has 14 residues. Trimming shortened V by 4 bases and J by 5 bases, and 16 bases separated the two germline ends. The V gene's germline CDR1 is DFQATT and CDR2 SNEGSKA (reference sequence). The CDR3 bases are TGCAGTGCTACTGGGGGCTCTAGGGGAGATACGCAGTATTTT. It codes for CSATGGSRGDTQYF.

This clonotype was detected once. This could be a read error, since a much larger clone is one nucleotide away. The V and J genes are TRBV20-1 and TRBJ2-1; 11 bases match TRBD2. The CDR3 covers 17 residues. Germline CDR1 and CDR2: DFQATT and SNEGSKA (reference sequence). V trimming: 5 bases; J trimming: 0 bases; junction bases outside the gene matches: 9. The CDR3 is CSALASGRSSSYNEQFF. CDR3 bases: TGCAGTGCTTTGGCTAGCGGGAGGTCGAGCTCCTACAATGAGCAGTTCTTC.

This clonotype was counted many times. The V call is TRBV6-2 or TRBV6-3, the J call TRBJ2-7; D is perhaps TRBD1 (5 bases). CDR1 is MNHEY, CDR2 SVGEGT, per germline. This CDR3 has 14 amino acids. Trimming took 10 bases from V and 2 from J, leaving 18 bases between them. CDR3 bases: TGTGCCACCACAGAAGGGTGGGGCGCCTACGAGCAGTACTTC. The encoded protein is CATTEGWGAYEQYF.

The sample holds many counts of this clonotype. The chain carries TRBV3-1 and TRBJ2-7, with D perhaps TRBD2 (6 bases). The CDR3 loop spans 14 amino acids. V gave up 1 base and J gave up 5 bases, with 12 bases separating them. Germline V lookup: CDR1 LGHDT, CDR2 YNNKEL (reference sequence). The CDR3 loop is CASSQGLGPDEQYF. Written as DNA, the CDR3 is TGTGCCAGCAGCCAAGGACTAGGGCCGGACGAGCAGTACTTC.